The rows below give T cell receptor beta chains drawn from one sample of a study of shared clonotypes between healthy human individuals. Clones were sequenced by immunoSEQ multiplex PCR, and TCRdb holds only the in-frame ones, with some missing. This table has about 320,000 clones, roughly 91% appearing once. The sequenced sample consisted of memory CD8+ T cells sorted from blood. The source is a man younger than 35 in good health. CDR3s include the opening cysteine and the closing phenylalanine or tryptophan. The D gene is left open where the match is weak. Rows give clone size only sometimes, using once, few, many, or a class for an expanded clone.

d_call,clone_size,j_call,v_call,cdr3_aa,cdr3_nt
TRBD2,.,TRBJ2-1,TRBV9,CASSAGPGGGSYNEQFF,TGTGCCAGCAGCGCCGGACCGGGCGGGGGTTCCTACAATGAGCAGTTCTTC
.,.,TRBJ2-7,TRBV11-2,CASSSLFGEQYF,TGTGCCAGCAGCTCCCTCTTCGGCGAGCAGTACTTC
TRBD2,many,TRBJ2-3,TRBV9,CASSLSGREDTQYF,TGTGCCAGCAGCCTTAGCGGGAGGGAGGATACGCAGTATTTT
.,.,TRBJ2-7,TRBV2,CASSEVRQFSYEQYF,TGTGCCAGCAGTGAAGTACGGCAGTTCTCCTACGAGCAGTACTTC
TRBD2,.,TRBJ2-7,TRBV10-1,CASSGGGEQYF,TGCGCCAGCAGTGGGGGGGGCGAGCAGTACTTC
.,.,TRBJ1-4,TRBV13,CASRNIVDEKLFF,TGTGCCAGCAGGAATATAGTAGACGAAAAACTGTTTTTT
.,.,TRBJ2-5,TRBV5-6,CASSLVAGGPETQYF,TGTGCCAGCAGCTTGGTGGCAGGCGGTCCGGAGACCCAGTACTTC
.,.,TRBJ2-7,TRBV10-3,CAISEPLPLNAISYHEQYF,TGTGCCATCAGTGAGCCGCTTCCGTTGAATGCAATCTCCTACCACGAGCAGTACTTC
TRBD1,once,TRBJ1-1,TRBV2,CASDPGTGVMNTEAFF,TGTGCCAGCGATCCCGGGACAGGGGTTATGAACACTGAAGCTTTCTTT
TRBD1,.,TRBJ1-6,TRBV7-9,CASSSGQGNSPLHF,TGTGCCAGCAGCTCGGGACAGGGAAATTCACCCCTCCACTTT
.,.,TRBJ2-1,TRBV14,CASSHVDLITRFF,TGTGCCAGCAGCCATGTGGACTTAATAACCAGGTTCTTC
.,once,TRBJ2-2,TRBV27,CASSLSGSGGELFF,TGTGCCAGCAGTTTATCGGGGAGTGGCGGGGAGCTGTTTTTT
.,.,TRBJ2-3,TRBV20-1,CSATGKYTQYF,TGCAGTGCTACAGGGAAGTATACGCAGTATTTT
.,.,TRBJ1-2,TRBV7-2,CASSVGQRTGYTF,TGTGCCAGCAGTGTAGGACAGAGGACGGGCTACACCTTC
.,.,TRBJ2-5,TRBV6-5,CASSYVGEGKETQYF,TGTGCCAGCAGTTACGTGGGAGAGGGGAAAGAGACCCAGTACTTC
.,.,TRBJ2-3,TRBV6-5,CASSSGADTQYF,TGTGCCAGCAGTTCCGGGGCAGATACGCAGTATTTT
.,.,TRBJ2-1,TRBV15,CATSRDKDSSYNEQFF,TGTGCCACCAGCAGAGATAAGGATAGCTCCTACAATGAGCAGTTCTTC
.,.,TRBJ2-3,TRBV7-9,CASSYPSTDTQYF,TGTGCCAGCAGTTACCCTAGCACAGATACGCAGTATTTT
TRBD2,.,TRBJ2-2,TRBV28,CASSFYSGGTGELFF,TGTGCCAGCAGTTTTTATAGCGGGGGCACCGGGGAGCTGTTTTTT
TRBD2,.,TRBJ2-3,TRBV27,CASSPRTSGPKEDTQYF,TGTGCCAGCAGTCCCCGGACTAGCGGGCCCAAGGAAGATACGCAGTATTTT
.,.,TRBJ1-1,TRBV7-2,CASSLRRGTNTEAFF,TGTGCCAGCAGCTTAAGAAGGGGCACGAACACTGAAGCTTTCTTT
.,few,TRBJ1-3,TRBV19,CASSIRAGNTIYF,TGTGCCAGTAGTATAAGGGCTGGAAACACCATATATTTT
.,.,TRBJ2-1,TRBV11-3,CASSFGTLNEQFF,TGTGCCAGCAGCTTCGGGACTCTCAATGAGCAGTTCTTC
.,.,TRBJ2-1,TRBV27,CASSFGGLNEQFF,TGTGCCAGCAGTTTCGGGGGATTAAATGAGCAGTTCTTC
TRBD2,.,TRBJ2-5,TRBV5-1,CASSFGLAGVRAQETQYF,TGCGCCAGCAGCTTTGGACTAGCGGGAGTTAGGGCCCAAGAGACCCAGTACTTC
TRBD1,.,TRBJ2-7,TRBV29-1,CSGRDSSYEQYF,TGCAGCGGCCGGGACAGCTCCTACGAGCAGTACTTC
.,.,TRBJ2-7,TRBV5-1,CASSLGLTDGDEQYF,TGCGCCAGCAGCTTGGGATTGACAGACGGCGACGAGCAGTACTTC
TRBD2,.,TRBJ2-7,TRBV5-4,CASSQAGELYEQYF,TGTGCCAGCAGCCAAGCGGGGGAGCTTTACGAGCAGTACTTC
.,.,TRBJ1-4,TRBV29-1,CSVEDLSQGNEKLFF,TGCAGCGTTGAAGATCTGAGCCAGGGAAATGAAAAACTGTTTTTT
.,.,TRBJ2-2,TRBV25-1,CASSEYNRVMVDGGELFF,TGTGCCAGCAGTGAATATAACAGGGTGATGGTGGACGGCGGGGAGCTGTTTTTT
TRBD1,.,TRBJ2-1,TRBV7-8,CASSFRQGVNNEQFF,TGTGCCAGCAGTTTCAGACAGGGGGTCAACAATGAGCAGTTCTTC